The rows below give T cell receptor beta chains drawn from one sample of a study of CD4+ T cells in melanoma. Clones were read by immunoSEQ multiplex PCR, and TCRdb kept only the in-frame ones, dropping some. The repertoire holds 8,500 to 14,000 clones, with around 71% as singletons. Sequencing input: cells from a culture (not recorded whether cultured in vitro). The receptors were sampled from a human donor with melanoma. CDR3s include the opening cysteine and the closing phenylalanine or tryptophan. Each record gives: V gene, CDR3 protein.

V: TRBV5-1
CDR3: CASSLSLTGRTNNEQFF

V: TRBV9
CDR3: CASSRIKGASLAFF

V: TRBV30
CDR3: CAWSQDRAGKKLFF

V: TRBV19
CDR3: CASSIRDGLDGNSGNTIYF

V: TRBV5-1
CDR3: CASSFSASSGGIQETQYF

V: TRBV19
CDR3: CASQTSAGNNYGYTF

V: TRBV5-1
CDR3: CASSEGPATNEKLFF

V: TRBV6-5
CDR3: CASSYSAFSGQPQHF

V: TRBV11-2
CDR3: CASSPTGRGTEAFF

V: TRBV7-9
CDR3: CASSLNGNTEAFF

V: TRBV13
CDR3: CASSPSDPYHSGNTIYF

V: TRBV13
CDR3: CASSLVGLAGDDTQYF

V: TRBV13
CDR3: CASSSGRQYEQYF

V: TRBV6-5
CDR3: CASRGDSSYNSPLHF

V: TRBV27
CDR3: CASRSDRVAREQYF

V: TRBV12-5
CDR3: CASGLGGASGGLAFF

V: TRBV5-1
CDR3: CASTSRGDNEQFF

V: TRBV6-1
CDR3: CASSSQGAEQYF

V: TRBV10-2
CDR3: CASSAKTLAERNSPLHF

V: TRBV4-1
CDR3: CASSQELGQRRRELFF

V: TRBV12-1
CDR3: CASSPPAGRTDTQYF

V: TRBV4-2
CDR3: CASSRTSPDTQYF

V: TRBV4-1
CDR3: CASSQDLGSPYEQYF

V: TRBV18
CDR3: CASSPPSKNTGELFF

V: TRBV18
CDR3: CASSSGRLTMELFF

V: TRBV9
CDR3: CASSVAISSEQYF

V: TRBV5-1
CDR3: CASSLDADGYTF

V: TRBV10-3
CDR3: CAIKPATGELFF

V: TRBV6-6
CDR3: CASTRGLGYGYTF

V: TRBV2
CDR3: CASRTLSFWTGTGHHEQYF

V: TRBV13
CDR3: CASSPGLAGGQSQETQYF

V: TRBV2
CDR3: CASRPGQALSGANVLTF

V: TRBV6-5
CDR3: CASSYSLQGGGNTIYF

V: TRBV4-2
CDR3: CASSQAGTSGQETQYF

V: TRBV11-3
CDR3: CASSQAGQFHYGYTF

V: TRBV18
CDR3: CASSPNRAAEKLFF

V: TRBV5-6
CDR3: CASVRQGSNTQYF

V: TRBV27
CDR3: CASSSTGLNTEAFF

V: TRBV4-2
CDR3: CASSQVGTTPADTQYF

V: TRBV7-3
CDR3: CASSPGQGGYNEQFF

V: TRBV11-3
CDR3: CASSSGECHQGASNQPQHF

V: TRBV30
CDR3: CAWSGGRAANSPLHF